This entry is about one T cell receptor beta chain. Its target is not known. The CDR3 length is 15 residues. Germline V gene data show CDR1 as SGDLS and CDR2 as YYNGEE. V shed 0 bases and J 4 bases; nucleotides not matched to a gene: 4. These data come from a study of molecular identifiers for immune sequencing clone quantification. Each CDR3 protein is one row after TCRdb ran MiXCR on the PCR reads. This sample has approximately 500,000 distinct CDR3 sequences, with roughly 25% found just once. Points from the study as a whole: Underestimated sizes of highly expanded clones could result from identical TCR molecules that share a barcode.

Material: naive CD8+ T cells from blood, with Jurkat cell RNA spiked in. Subset in this sample: FACS-sorted CD8+CD4-CCR7+CD45RA+ naive T cells. The sequence came from a human donor in good health. Some libraries in this study had Jurkat cell RNA spiked in. V usage is TRBV9 and J usage is TRBJ2-7; 10 positions match TRBD2. The CDR3 is CASSVGLAGEYEQYF. The CDR3 DNA follows: TGTGCCAGCAGCGTAGGTCTAGCGGGGGAATACGAGCAGTACTTC.